The 32 T cell receptor beta chains below were found in one sample sequenced in a study of cytomegalovirus exposure and HLA in healthy donors. The PCR was carried out with 60 Vbeta primers and 13 Jbeta primers. Method: immunoSEQ multiplex PCR; TCRdb's copy keeps in-frame clones and lacks some. The data hold about 200,000 clones, with over 75% observed a single time. The sequenced sample was PBMCs. The source of these receptors is a woman in her twenties or thirties in good health and CMV-seronegative.

V usage is TRBV6-6 and J usage is TRBJ1-2; TRBD1 is a possible D gene (6 bases). Germline CDR1 is MNHNY and CDR2 is SVGAGI (reference sequence). There are 16 residues in the CDR3. Trimming took 2 bases from V and 0 from J, leaving 13 bases between them. This chain's CDR3 is CASSYGGDTANYGYTF. DNA for the CDR3: TGTGCCAGCAGTTACGGGGGGGACACCGCTAACTATGGCTACACCTTC.

The chain combines TRBV12-5 with TRBJ2-1; D is uncertain. In germline, CDR1 is LGHNT, CDR2 FRNRAP. The CDR3 is 13 amino acids. Deletions cut 5 bases from V and 0 bases from J, with 5 bases between. The CDR3: CASGPSSYNEQFF. CDR3 DNA: TGTGCTAGTGGTCCTAGCTCCTACAATGAGCAGTTCTTC.

This clone turned up a few times. The chain recombines TRBV21-1 with TRBJ2-4; TRBD1 is taken as the D call from the table, unchecked against the DNA. TRBV21-1 is recorded as a pseudogene. This CDR3 comprises 16 residues. CDR3 region: CASSREPDREGNIQYF. The CDR3 region has the DNA TGTGCCAGCAGCAGGGAACCCGACAGGGAAGGAAACATTCAGTACTTC.

The V call is TRBV5-1, the J call TRBJ1-3; TRBD1 might be the D (6 bases). This CDR3 has 15 residues. The germline V and J ends were trimmed by 1 base and 4 bases, with 12 bases remaining between them. Germline V gene lookup returns CDR1 SGHRS and CDR2 YFSETQ. The DNA for the CDR3 is TGCGCCAGCAGCTTGTATCCAGGGACAGGAAACACCATATATTTT. Amino acids: CASSLYPGTGNTIYF.

The genes are TRBV5-4 and TRBJ2-3, with a possible D match to TRBD2 (6 bases). V was clipped by 7 bases and J by 4 bases, with 19 bases between them. Per germline, CDR1 SGHNT and CDR2 YYREEE (reference sequence). The CDR3 is 15 residues long. The CDR3 coding sequence is TGTGCCAGCGCCCACCGGGGCGGGGACTCAGATACGCAGTATTTT. Amino acid sequence: CASAHRGGDSDTQYF. Looking up the rest from reference TRBV5-4 and TRBJ2-3 gives the full variable domain: ETGVTQSPTHLIKTRGQQVTLRCSSQSGHNTVSWYQQALGQGPQFIFQYYREEENGRGNFPPRFSGLQFPNYSSELNVNALELDDSALYLCASAHRGGDSDTQYFGPGTRLTVL.

This chain connects TRBV10-3 to TRBJ2-1; TRBD1 agrees at 10 bases. The trim removed 5 bases at V and 4 bases at J, leaving 5 bases unmatched. From germline, CDR1 is ENHRY and CDR2 SYGVKD. The CDR3 is 15 amino acids. CDR3 sequence: CAISFRDRGYNEQFF. The CDR3 region has the DNA TGTGCCATCAGTTTCCGGGACAGGGGTTACAATGAGCAGTTCTTC.

This clone was found a few times. The chain links TRBV15 to TRBJ2-3; possible D gene TRBD2, 5 bases. Between the trimmed V and J ends, which lost 1 base and 8 bases, there was a span of 16 bases. Germline V CDR1 and CDR2: LNHNV, YYDKDF (reference sequence). The CDR3 length is 15 residues. The CDR3, as DNA: TGTGCCACCAGCAGAGCCCAGCGGCCTGAGGGTACGCAGTATTTT. Translating it yields CATSRAQRPEGTQYF.

This rearrangement joins TRBV7-9 to TRBJ2-4; 9 bases align to TRBD1. Losses at the gene ends were 0 bases for V and 8 bases for J; bases not matched to a gene: 5. The CDR3 consists of 15 residues. Germline V CDR1 and CDR2: SEHNR, FQNEAQ (reference sequence). The CDR3 is CASSLAGTGIYIQYF. For the CDR3, the DNA is TGTGCCAGCAGCTTAGCGGGGACAGGGATTTACATTCAGTACTTC. Supplemented by reference TRBV7-9 and TRBJ2-4, the full variable domain reads DTGVSQNPRHKITKRGQNVTFRCDPISEHNRLYWYRQTLGQGPEFLTYFQNEAQLEKSRLLSDRFSAERPKGSFSTLEIQRTEQGDSAMYLCASSLAGTGIYIQYFGAGTRLSVL.

J is TRBJ2-6 and V is TRBV27; D is possibly TRBD1 (5 bases). V was cut by 6 bases and J by 4 bases, with 13 bases left in between. CDR3 size: 15 residues. Germline CDR1 and CDR2: MNHEY and SMNVEV (reference sequence). CDR3 sequence (DNA): TGTGCCAGCAGATTACAGGCGCTAGGGGCCAACGTCCTGACTTTC. This gives the protein CASRLQALGANVLTF.

The chain employs TRBV29-1 and TRBJ2-2; 7 bases fit TRBD2. V shed 4 bases, J shed 1 base, and the junction held 12 bases outside the gene matches. The CDR3 length is 17 residues. The germline V gene encodes CDR1 SQVTM and CDR2 ANQGSEA. The CDR3 region has the DNA TGCAGCGTTGTGGGGGGGTGGGCAGAGGGGAACACCGGGGAGCTGTTTTTT. The encoded protein is CSVVGGWAEGNTGELFF.

This clone was seen only a few times. V usage is TRBV30 and J usage is TRBJ1-2, with D uncertain. The germline CDR1 and CDR2 sequences are GTSNPN and SVGIG (reference sequence). The CDR3 is 13 residues long. The germline V and J ends were trimmed by 0 bases and 6 bases, with 11 bases remaining between them. CDR3 sequence reads: CAWSVQLRDGYTF. As DNA, the CDR3 is TGTGCCTGGAGTGTCCAACTCCGGGATGGCTACACCTTC.

The V call is TRBV10-3, the J call TRBJ2-6; 11 positions agree with TRBD1. Germline lookup yields CDR1 ENHRY and CDR2 SYGVKD. The CDR3 has 17 residues. Trimming at V came to 8 bases and at J to 2 bases, leaving 8 bases not matched to a gene. In DNA form, the CDR3 reads TGTGCCATCTCGGGGGGACAGGGGGGGGCTGGGGCCAACGTCCTGACTTTC. Translated, it gives CAISGGQGGAGANVLTF.

This chain connects TRBV10-3 to TRBJ2-1, with 15 positions matching TRBD2. The V gene's germline CDR1 is ENHRY and CDR2 SYGVKD. This CDR3 comprises 18 residues. V gave up 4 bases and J gave up 4 bases; unmatched junction bases: 8. CDR3 DNA: TGTGCCATCAGTGGAAGTCCCGGGACTAGCGGGAGGTACAATGAGCAGTTCTTC. Translated, it gives CAISGSPGTSGRYNEQFF.

This clone showed up just once. This chain joins TRBV28 and TRBJ1-5; possibly TRBD1 for D (5 bases). The CDR3 has 16 amino acids. Trimming cost V 5 bases and J 4 bases, with 18 bases left between them. The germline V gene encodes CDR1 MDHEN and CDR2 SYDVKM. CDR3 coding DNA: TGTGCCAGCAGTCCCCGGGGGGGGGTGAAGAATCAGCCCCAGCATTTT. This gives the protein CASSPRGGVKNQPQHF.

The chain uses TRBV5-1 and TRBJ1-1; 7 positions match TRBD1. J lost 8 bases, V lost 4 bases, and 8 bases had no gene match. The CDR3 is 13 amino acids. Germline-derived CDR1 and CDR2 are SGHRS and YFSETQ. The CDR3 region has the DNA TGCGCCAGCAGCCCCGCGGAGGGGGCGGAAGCTTTCTTT. It codes for CASSPAEGAEAFF.

This sequence joins TRBV11-1 and TRBJ1-3; the D gene is possibly TRBD1 (6 bases). Germline V gene lookup returns CDR1 SGHAT and CDR2 FQDESV (reference sequence). CDR3 length: 18 residues. Trimming removed 2 bases at V and 0 bases at J, with 17 bases between. In nucleotides, the CDR3 is TGTGCCAGCAGCTTAATTTCCTCCCACAGGGACTCTGGAAACACCATATATTTT. This translates into CASSLISSHRDSGNTIYF.

This chain uses TRBV6-5 with TRBJ2-5; 7 bases align to TRBD1. Trimming removed 6 bases from V and 2 bases from J; junction bases left unmatched: 6. The CDR3 contains 14 residues. Germline CDR1 MNHEY, CDR2 SVGAGI. CDR3 in amino acids: CASRRQGSQETQYF. The DNA of the CDR3 is TGTGCCAGCAGGCGACAGGGAAGTCAAGAGACCCAGTACTTC.

This sequence joins TRBV7-2 and TRBJ1-1; 7 bases fit TRBD1. V was pared by 2 bases and J by 7 bases, with 7 bases of the junction left unmatched. CDR3 size: 14 residues. Germline V gene lookup returns CDR1 SGHTA and CDR2 FQGNSA. The CDR3 DNA reads TGTGCCAGCAGCTTAAGACAGGGACCCTGTGAAGCTTTCTTT. Its translation is CASSLRQGPCEAFF.

J is TRBJ2-4 and V is TRBV18; D perhaps matches TRBD1 (6 bases). This CDR3 has 14 amino acids. The V gene lost 2 bases and the J gene lost 6 bases, with 11 bases spanning the gap. Per germline, CDR1 KGHSH and CDR2 LQKENI. CDR3 coding DNA: TGTGCCAGCTCACCAGTGGGGGCCCCAAACATTCAGTACTTC. It encodes CASSPVGAPNIQYF.

The chain combines TRBV29-1 with TRBJ1-1; TRBD1 matches 8 bases. This CDR3 is 12 amino acids long. V gave up 2 bases and J gave up 11 bases; unmatched junction bases: 7. Germline values: CDR1 SQVTM, CDR2 ANQGSEA. The CDR3 spells CSVESPGGKAFF. CDR3 nucleotides: TGCAGCGTTGAATCCCCAGGGGGCAAGGCTTTCTTT.

The V call is TRBV9, the J call TRBJ1-4; 11 bases align to TRBD1. J lost 6 bases, V lost 3 bases, and 4 bases had no gene match. The CDR3 runs 15 residues. The germline V gene encodes CDR1 SGDLS and CDR2 YYNGEE. The CDR3 bases are TGTGCCAGCAGCGCCACGGGACAGGGGGATGAAAAACTGTTTTTT. Translated, it gives CASSATGQGDEKLFF.

V gene TRBV6-5 combines with J gene TRBJ2-5; TRBD1 agrees at 9 bases. Germline assignment: CDR1 MNHEY and CDR2 SVGAGI. The CDR3 covers 13 residues. Unmatched junction bases numbered 1, after V lost 5 bases and J lost 3 bases. CDR3 nucleotides: TGTGCCAGCAGTAGGACAGGGGAAGAGACCCAGTACTTC. Amino acids: CASSRTGEETQYF.

The rearrangement links TRBV28 to TRBJ2-7; 11 positions agree with TRBD1. The CDR3 has 16 amino acids. The J segment lost 3 bases and the V segment lost 7 bases, leaving 11 bases of the junction unmatched. Germline V gene sequence: CDR1 MDHEN, CDR2 SYDVKM. The CDR3 region is CASTSLDRGHFYEQYF. Here the CDR3 DNA reads TGTGCCAGCACCTCCCTGGACAGGGGGCATTTCTACGAGCAGTACTTC.

The chain uses TRBV4-2 and TRBJ2-1; TRBD2 might be the D (6 bases). The CDR3 extends over 15 amino acids. V was clipped by 3 bases and J by 5 bases, with 14 bases between them. CDR1 and CDR2 from the germline V gene are LGHNA and YNFKEQ. The CDR3 sequence: CASSQSGRGNNEQFF. The CDR3 region has the DNA TGTGCCAGCAGCCAGAGCGGACGGGGGAACAATGAGCAGTTCTTC.

The chain recombines TRBV5-4 with TRBJ1-2; tentative D call: TRBD1 (6 bases). CDR1 SGHNT and CDR2 YYREEE come from the germline V gene (reference sequence). The V and J ends lost 2 bases and 6 bases respectively, with 11 bases between them. This CDR3 spans 13 amino acids. The CDR3 nucleotides are TGTGCCAGCAGCTTCCAGGGGAATCATGGCTACACCTTC. Its protein is CASSFQGNHGYTF.

Concerning this clone itself: This sample includes further DNA sequences coding for the same CDR3. The chain links TRBV30 to TRBJ2-3; 8 nucleotides line up with TRBD2. The CDR3 extends over 16 amino acids. Germline values: CDR1 GTSNPN, CDR2 SVGIG (reference sequence). The V and J ends lost 8 bases and 4 bases, in that order; junction bases with no gene match: 17. CDR3 loop: CAGTLASGSSPDTQYF. For the CDR3, the DNA is TGTGCCGGTACCCTGGCCAGCGGGAGTAGTCCAGATACGCAGTATTTT.

This clone occurred a few times. Written as DNA, the CDR3 is TGTGCCCGGGGACAGGGGGCTACAGATACGCAGTATTTT. Encoded protein: CARGQGATDTQYF. The chain uses TRBV30 and TRBJ2-3, with 12 bases that match TRBD1. The CDR3 loop spans 13 amino acids. The V and J ends lost 8 bases and 3 bases, in that order; junction bases with no gene match: 3. Germline V gene data show CDR1 as GTSNPN and CDR2 as SVGIG (reference sequence).

The rearrangement joins TRBV9 to TRBJ2-5; the D is unclear. Germline CDR1 reads SGDLS; CDR2 reads YYNGEE. Trimming stripped 0 bases from V and 2 bases from J, with 8 bases between. The CDR3 loop spans 14 amino acids. The CDR3 here is CASSVAGSQETQYF. The CDR3 DNA reads TGTGCCAGCAGCGTAGCTGGCAGTCAAGAGACCCAGTACTTC.

The chain combines TRBV6-1 with TRBJ2-7, with TRBD2 matching 11 bases. The length of the CDR3 is 17 residues. The V gene end was trimmed by 2 bases and the J gene end by 3 bases; junction bases not matched to a gene: 9. Germline V CDR1 and CDR2: MNHNS, SASEGT. The CDR3 sequence: CASSELLAGGTYYEQYF. CDR3 coding DNA: TGTGCCAGCAGTGAACTCCTAGCGGGAGGTACGTACTACGAGCAGTACTTC.

Comments on this clone: The junction and the germline gene differ at one end; a read error may be behind it. The V gene is TRBV29-1, the J gene TRBJ1-2, with a tentative D call TRBD1 (6 bases). The CDR3 spans 13 residues. Germline CDR1 is SQVTM and CDR2 is ANQGSEA. The CDR3 spells CSVERGTDYGYPF. The DNA for the CDR3 is TGCAGCGTTGAAAGGGGGACGGATTATGGCTACCCCTTC.

The rearrangement joins TRBV27 to TRBJ1-5; TRBD1 might be the D (6 bases). In germline, CDR1 is MNHEY, CDR2 SMNVEV (reference sequence). The CDR3 is 14 residues long. V was shortened by 2 bases and J by 5 bases, with 10 bases between the two germline ends. CDR3 nucleotide sequence: TGTGCCAGCAGTTTACGGGCAGGGGATCAGCCCCAGCATTTT. It codes for CASSLRAGDQPQHF.

For this clone: The junction departs from the called germline gene at one end, perhaps through a read error. The chain carries TRBV7-9 and TRBJ2-3; D remains ambiguous. From germline, CDR1 is SEHNR and CDR2 FQNEAQ (reference sequence). CDR3 length equals 12 residues. This CDR3 reads CSSSPPADTQYF. The CDR3 DNA reads as TGTTCCAGCAGCCCCCCGGCAGATACGCAGTATTTT.